This TCR beta chain came from a study of blood T cell repertoires in COVID-19. Clones were read by immunoSEQ multiplex PCR, and TCRdb kept only the in-frame ones, dropping some. The data contain around 340,000 clones, around 88% of them singletons. In this sample, this clone turned up once. Sequenced: peripheral blood. This clonotype was sampled from a man younger than 45 with active or convalescent COVID-19.

The CDR3 nucleotides are TGTGCCAGCAGCCCGGGGGGGGGTACCGGCTACACCTTC. As protein: CASSPGGGTGYTF. The V call is TRBV5-4, the J call TRBJ1-2, with a tentative D call TRBD1 (5 bases). Trimming took 4 bases from V and 8 from J, leaving 15 bases between them. This CDR3 spans 13 amino acids. Germline V lookup: CDR1 SGHNT, CDR2 YYREEE (reference sequence).